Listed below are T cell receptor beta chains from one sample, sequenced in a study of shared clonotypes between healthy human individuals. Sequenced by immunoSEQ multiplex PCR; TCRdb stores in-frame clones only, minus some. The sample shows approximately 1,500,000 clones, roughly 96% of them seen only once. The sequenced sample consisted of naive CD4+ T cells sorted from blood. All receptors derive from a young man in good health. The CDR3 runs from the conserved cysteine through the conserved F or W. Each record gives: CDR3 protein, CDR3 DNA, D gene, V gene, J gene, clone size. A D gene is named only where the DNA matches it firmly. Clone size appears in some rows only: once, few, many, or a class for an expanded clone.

CDR3 protein: CASSFDGRDTEAFF; CDR3 DNA: TGCGCCAGCAGCTTTGATGGGAGGGACACTGAAGCTTTCTTT; D gene: -; V gene: TRBV5-1; J gene: TRBJ1-1; clone size: -
CDR3 protein: CASKPGLPAGELFF; CDR3 DNA: TGTGCCAGCAAACCGGGACTCCCAGCCGGGGAGCTGTTTTTT; D gene: -; V gene: TRBV28; J gene: TRBJ2-2; clone size: -
CDR3 protein: CASSLWDSGANVLTF; CDR3 DNA: TGTGCCAGCAGTTTATGGGACTCTGGGGCCAACGTCCTGACTTTC; D gene: -; V gene: TRBV27; J gene: TRBJ2-6; clone size: -
CDR3 protein: CASSAHTSSYNEQFF; CDR3 DNA: TGTGCCAGCAGTGCTCATACGAGCTCCTACAATGAGCAGTTCTTC; D gene: -; V gene: TRBV25-1; J gene: TRBJ2-1; clone size: -
CDR3 protein: CAISELTAGREGYTF; CDR3 DNA: TGTGCCATCAGTGAGCTGACGGCAGGCCGGGAAGGCTACACCTTC; D gene: -; V gene: TRBV10-3; J gene: TRBJ1-2; clone size: -
CDR3 protein: CAITTGGVQEKLFF; CDR3 DNA: TGTGCCATTACGACAGGGGGCGTGCAGGAAAAACTGTTTTTT; D gene: TRBD1; V gene: TRBV28; J gene: TRBJ1-4; clone size: -
CDR3 protein: CASSREPINTGELFF; CDR3 DNA: TGCGCCAGCTCCCGGGAACCGATAAACACCGGGGAGCTGTTTTTT; D gene: -; V gene: TRBV4-3; J gene: TRBJ2-2; clone size: -
CDR3 protein: CASGEGTTHQETQYF; CDR3 DNA: TGTGCCAGCGGAGAAGGGACAACTCACCAAGAGACCCAGTACTTC; D gene: -; V gene: TRBV2; J gene: TRBJ2-5; clone size: -
CDR3 protein: CASRLAGAETQYF; CDR3 DNA: TGTGCCAGCAGACTAGCGGGAGCAGAGACCCAGTACTTC; D gene: TRBD2; V gene: TRBV25-1; J gene: TRBJ2-5; clone size: -
CDR3 protein: CASSVGGGMVAIRNEQFF; CDR3 DNA: TGTGCCAGCAGCGTAGGAGGGGGAATGGTCGCAATCCGCAATGAGCAGTTCTTC; D gene: -; V gene: TRBV9; J gene: TRBJ2-1; clone size: -
CDR3 protein: CASSSGRAYNEQFF; CDR3 DNA: TGCGCCAGCAGTAGCGGGAGGGCCTACAATGAGCAGTTCTTC; D gene: TRBD2; V gene: TRBV10-1; J gene: TRBJ2-1; clone size: -
CDR3 protein: CASSADKNEQFF; CDR3 DNA: TGTGCCAGCAGCGCGGACAAAAATGAGCAGTTCTTC; D gene: -; V gene: TRBV5-6; J gene: TRBJ2-1; clone size: once
CDR3 protein: CASSHRTSGTNNEQFF; CDR3 DNA: TGTGCCAGCAGCCATCGGACTAGCGGAACTAACAATGAGCAGTTCTTC; D gene: TRBD2; V gene: TRBV7-9; J gene: TRBJ2-1; clone size: -
CDR3 protein: CASSPPATTSGFSGANVLTF; CDR3 DNA: TGTGCCAGCTCACCCCCGGCTACGACTAGCGGGTTCTCTGGGGCCAACGTCCTGACTTTC; D gene: TRBD2; V gene: TRBV18; J gene: TRBJ2-6; clone size: -
CDR3 protein: CASSDGGGPGGTNTDTQYF; CDR3 DNA: TGTGCCAGCAGTGATGGTGGGGGCCCCGGCGGGACTAACACAGATACGCAGTATTTT; D gene: -; V gene: TRBV6-4; J gene: TRBJ2-3; clone size: -
CDR3 protein: CASKLLLGSEKLFF; CDR3 DNA: TGTGCCAGCAAATTACTCCTTGGGAGTGAAAAACTGTTTTTT; D gene: -; V gene: TRBV6-5; J gene: TRBJ1-4; clone size: -